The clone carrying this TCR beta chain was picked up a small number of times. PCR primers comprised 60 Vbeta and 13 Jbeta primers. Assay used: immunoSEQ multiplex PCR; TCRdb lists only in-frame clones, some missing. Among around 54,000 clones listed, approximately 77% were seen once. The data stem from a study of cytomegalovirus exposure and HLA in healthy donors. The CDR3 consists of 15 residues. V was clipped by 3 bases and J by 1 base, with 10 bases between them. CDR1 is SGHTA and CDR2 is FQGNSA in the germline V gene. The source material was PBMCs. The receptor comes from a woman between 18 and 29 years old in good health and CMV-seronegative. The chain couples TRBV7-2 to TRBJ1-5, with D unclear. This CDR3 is CASSFLHGSNQPQHF. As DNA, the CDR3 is TGTGCCAGCAGCTTTTTACACGGGAGCAATCAGCCCCAGCATTTT.